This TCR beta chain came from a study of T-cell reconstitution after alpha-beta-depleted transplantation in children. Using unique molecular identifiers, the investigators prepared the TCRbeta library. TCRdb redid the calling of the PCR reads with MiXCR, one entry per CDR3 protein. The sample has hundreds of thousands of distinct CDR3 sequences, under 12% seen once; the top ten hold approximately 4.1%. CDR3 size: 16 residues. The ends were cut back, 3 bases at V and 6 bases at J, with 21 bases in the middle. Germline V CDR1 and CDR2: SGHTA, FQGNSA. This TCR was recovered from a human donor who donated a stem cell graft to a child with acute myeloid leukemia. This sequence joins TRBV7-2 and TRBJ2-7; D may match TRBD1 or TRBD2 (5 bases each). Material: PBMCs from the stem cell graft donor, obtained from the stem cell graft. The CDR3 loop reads CASSFQIAGTRSEQYF. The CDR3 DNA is TGTGCCAGCAGCTTTCAGATCGCCGGGACCCGATCCGAGCAGTACTTC.